This T cell receptor (beta chain) was identified during a study of blood T cell repertoires in COVID-19. The table came from immunoSEQ multiplex PCR; TCRdb's copy has only in-frame clones and leaves some out. The sample lists 93,000 or so clones, roughly nine tenths occurring once. This clone was picked up one time. From germline, CDR1 is SGHVS and CDR2 FNYEAQ. V lost 5 bases to trimming and J lost 3 bases; unmatched junction nucleotides: 4. The length of the CDR3 is 15 residues. This TCR came from a human donor in a cohort sampled during active COVID-19. The chain carries TRBV7-6 and TRBJ2-1; 10 bases line up with TRBD2. The material sequenced was peripheral blood. The CDR3 DNA reads TGTGCCAGCAGCCCCACTAGCGGGAACTACAATGAGCAGTTCTTC. This translates into CASSPTSGNYNEQFF.